This is a list of T cell receptor beta chains from one sample in a study of blood T cells in healthy people across ages. TCRdb re-derived calls from the 5' RACE reads in MiXCR, one entry per CDR3 protein. The sample gives about 680,000 distinct CDR3 sequences, roughly 49% of which show up once; around 32% is in the top ten. Source material: blood. All receptors derive from a woman aged 55-69 years in good health. Both conserved end residues are trimmed from each CDR3. The D gene is left open where the match is weak.

TRBV18	TRBJ1-1	NA	ASSPGPVGTEAF
TRBV7-8	TRBJ1-1	NA	ASSLGEANAGTEAF
TRBV3-1	TRBJ2-6	NA	ASSPIFQYSGANVLI
TRBV20-1	TRBJ2-7	NA	SARDRVQGRPYEQY
TRBV30	TRBJ2-7	NA	AWSRGGPPSYEQY
TRBV27	TRBJ2-7	TRBD2	ASSYKGGLAGGGRFYEQY
TRBV20-1	TRBJ2-3	TRBD2	SADSRETDTQY
TRBV25-1	TRBJ2-5	TRBD2	ASSFTSASRETQY
TRBV18	TRBJ2-1	TRBD1	ASSPGQYNEQF
TRBV20-1	TRBJ2-3	TRBD2	SAWTSGSGTDTQY
TRBV13	TRBJ2-1	TRBD2	ASSQGASGSSF
TRBV28	TRBJ2-3	TRBD2	ASSLYVPGGRTDTQY
TRBV16	NA	NA	ASSPIGYEQY
TRBV6-4	TRBJ2-4	TRBD2	ASMGLAGGRNIQY
TRBV28	TRBJ2-7	NA	ASRTQVGEQY
TRBV20-1	TRBJ2-5	NA	SARSPREGVTQY
TRBV29-1	TRBJ2-4	NA	SVVPRLAKNIQY
TRBV7-2	NA	NA	AGSLGRGNYEQY
TRBV2	TRBJ2-7	NA	ASSPSGHEQY
TRBV3-1	TRBJ2-5	NA	VSSATRPETQY
TRBV5-1	TRBJ2-7	NA	ASRLSGTVDYEQY
TRBV6-2/TRBV6-3	TRBJ2-1	NA	ASEEGNYNEQF
TRBV6-6	TRBJ1-2	TRBD1	ASTTGQGLLANYGYT
TRBV19	TRBJ2-3	NA	ASNDRSTTDTQY
TRBV7-2	TRBJ2-6	NA	ASSLVFSGANVLT
TRBV4-2	TRBJ1-4	NA	ASSQDTSLTNEKLF
TRBV5-1	TRBJ1-4	TRBD1	ASSDRVAEKLF
TRBV6-1	TRBJ2-7	NA	ASTPARGDEQY
TRBV6-2/TRBV6-3	TRBJ2-7	NA	ASREDATLYEQY
TRBV4-1	TRBJ1-2	TRBD1	ASYDPGQKNYGYT
TRBV7-2	TRBJ2-1	NA	ASSWGTGAYNEQF
TRBV20-1	TRBJ1-4	NA	SARSGNTNEKLF
TRBV10-3	TRBJ2-1	TRBD1	AISESDRGIADEQF
TRBV20-1	TRBJ2-3	NA	SASFRTDTQY
TRBV4-2	TRBJ2-1	NA	ASSQDPQGNEQF
TRBV12-3/TRBV12-4	TRBJ2-5	TRBD2	ASSFRSGGGGETQY
TRBV20-1	TRBJ2-5	NA	SASFSRDVLGQEY
TRBV20-1	TRBJ2-1	NA	NARGGGGYNEQF
TRBV20-1	TRBJ2-1	NA	SASNQGYNEQF
TRBV24-1	TRBJ2-7	NA	ATSEDGSAPYEQY
TRBV7-2	TRBJ2-1	TRBD2	ASSFSGRARGDNEQF
TRBV5-1	TRBJ2-7	TRBD2	ASSFPDGTSGRGSSYEQY
TRBV7-2	TRBJ2-5	NA	ASSSPGVGTQY
TRBV29-1	NA	NA	SVEGGARETQY
TRBV20-1	TRBJ2-3	NA	SARGLAAATDTQY
TRBV20-1	TRBJ2-7	TRBD1	SAYQTGSSYEQY